These T cell receptor beta chains were read from a single sample in a study of T cell repertoires in cytomegalovirus infection. TCRdb reprocessed the reads via MiXCR and lists one record per CDR3 protein. The data contain fewer than 350,000 distinct CDR3 sequences, more than 8% of them seen just once; the ten biggest clones take up approximately 4.7%. What was sequenced was PBMCs. The receptor source for this set is a human donor in good health (CMV status not recorded). Some clones in this sample may be carry-over from other donors' samples. Each CDR3 is given without its conserved first and last residue.

TRBV3-1	TRBJ2-1	ASSQAASGSLYEQF
TRBV27	TRBJ2-2	ASSSKRSGTGNTGELF
TRBV6-2/TRBV6-3	TRBJ2-7	ASSSSDRNTYEQY
TRBV12-5	TRBJ2-7	ASGEVASEQY
TRBV7-3	TRBJ2-2	ASSAIQGAGELF
TRBV7-2	TRBJ1-1	ASSTGTRTEAF
TRBV6-5	TRBJ1-2	ASSYAGIYGYT
TRBV7-2	TRBJ1-2	ASSSQSYGYT
TRBV15	TRBJ2-4	ATSRDGGLVAKNIQY
TRBV15	TRBJ2-7	ATIGQGYEQY
TRBV29-1	TRBJ2-5	SVVNGRGPQETQY
TRBV7-2	TRBJ2-4	ASTQGLGTSGPLAKNIQY
TRBV20-1	TRBJ1-6	SARDSFGGGNNSPLH
TRBV7-2	TRBJ1-3	ASRAGSSGNTIY
TRBV7-2	TRBJ2-2	ASSLVGGGHGELF
TRBV29-1	TRBJ2-7	SVGGRYGEQY
TRBV7-2	TRBJ1-1	ASSLNKGTEAF
TRBV7-9	TRBJ2-1	ASSLSSGRDHEQF
TRBV6-6	TRBJ1-2	ASSEGRGNYGYT
TRBV28	TRBJ2-3	ASRYEAGWPDTQY
TRBV28	TRBJ2-1	ASSHSGTSGIEQF
TRBV15	TRBJ2-3	ATSRGTSGSTDTQY
TRBV11-1	TRBJ1-1	ASQDRRKFGTEAF
TRBV27	TRBJ2-5	ASSTRRGQETQY
TRBV20-1	TRBJ2-1	SARQGLAGRNEQF
TRBV28	TRBJ2-7	ASSPPRGVREQY
TRBV20-1	TRBJ2-5	SASRSGETQY